In its sample, the clone carrying this TCR beta chain was seen a few times. In a library made to pick up alpha chains, this beta chain is a stray read with a size that means little. Each TCR cDNA molecule carried a unique molecular identifier. TCRdb redid the calling of the 5' RACE reads with MiXCR, one entry per CDR3 protein. The sample has approximately 12,000 distinct CDR3 sequences, roughly 6.4% seen once; the top ten hold 10%. The sample comes from a study of spatial heterogeneity in lung cancer. About the research overall: Within raw reads, each unique TCR and UMI combination appeared on average more than ten times.

Germline-derived CDR1 and CDR2 are MNHEY and SMNVEV (reference sequence). The V gene lost 6 bases and the J gene lost 0 bases, with 15 bases spanning the gap. This CDR3 is 16 amino acids long. Time point defined: sample taken at primary tumor resection. Unsorted tumor, nontumor lung tissue or cryopreserved PBMC supplied the whole RNA. The donor population consisted of just over 70 patients with untreated, early-stage non-small cell lung cancer. Here the sequenced sample was normal lung tissue next to the tumor, taken at surgery. This sequence was found in a male donor with early-stage non-small cell lung cancer. The rearrangement links TRBV27 to TRBJ2-1, with a tentative D call TRBD2 (7 bases). The CDR3 DNA reads TGTGCCAGCAGGAGGGGGGGCCGAAGCTCCTACAATGAGCAGTTCTTC. Translating gives CASRRGGRSSYNEQFF.